This T cell receptor beta chain originates from a study of shared clonotypes between healthy human individuals. CDR3 size: 14 residues. Germline V gives CDR1 MNHEY, CDR2 SMNVEV (reference sequence). Trimming removed 0 bases from V and 4 bases from J, with 9 bases in between. TCRdb's table, derived via immunoSEQ multiplex PCR, lists solely in-frame clones and lacks some. The sample gives some 240,000 clones, 65% of which show up once; around 10% is in the top ten. The receptor was derived from a man aged 25 to 40 in good health. Sequencing was carried out using memory CD4+ T cells sorted from blood. As to subset: CD45RA-negative fraction. The chain has TRBV27 and TRBJ1-1; no clear D. CDR3 region: CASSLSRAATEAFF. CDR3 sequence (DNA): TGTGCCAGCAGTTTATCGCGGGCCGCCACTGAAGCTTTCTTT.